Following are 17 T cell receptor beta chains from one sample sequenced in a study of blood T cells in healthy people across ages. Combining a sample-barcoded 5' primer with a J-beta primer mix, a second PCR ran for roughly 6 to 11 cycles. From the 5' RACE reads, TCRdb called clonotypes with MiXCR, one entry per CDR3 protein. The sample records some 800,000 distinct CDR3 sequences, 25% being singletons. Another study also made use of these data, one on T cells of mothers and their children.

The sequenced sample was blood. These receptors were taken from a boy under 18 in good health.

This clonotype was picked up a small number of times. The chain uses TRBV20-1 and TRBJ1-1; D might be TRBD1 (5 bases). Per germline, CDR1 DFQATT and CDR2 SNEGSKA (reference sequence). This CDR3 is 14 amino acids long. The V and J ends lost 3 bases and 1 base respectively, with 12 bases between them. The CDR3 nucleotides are TGCAGTGCTAGGCACCCGGGACGGAACACTGAAGCTTTCTTT. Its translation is CSARHPGRNTEAFF.

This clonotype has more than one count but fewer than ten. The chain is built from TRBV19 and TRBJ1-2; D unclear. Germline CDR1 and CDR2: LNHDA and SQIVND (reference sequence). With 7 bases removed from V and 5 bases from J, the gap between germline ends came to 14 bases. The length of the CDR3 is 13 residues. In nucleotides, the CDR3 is TGTGCCAGTACCCCGGGCTTGGGATATGGCTACACCTTC. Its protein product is CASTPGLGYGYTF.

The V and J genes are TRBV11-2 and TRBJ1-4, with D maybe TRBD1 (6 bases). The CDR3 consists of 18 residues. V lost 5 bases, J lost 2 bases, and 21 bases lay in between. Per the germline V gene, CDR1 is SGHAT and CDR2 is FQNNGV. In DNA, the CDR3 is TGTGCCAGCAGCCTTCCGGGGGGCGGGGAGTTTACTAATGAAAAACTGTTTTTT. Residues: CASSLPGGGEFTNEKLFF.

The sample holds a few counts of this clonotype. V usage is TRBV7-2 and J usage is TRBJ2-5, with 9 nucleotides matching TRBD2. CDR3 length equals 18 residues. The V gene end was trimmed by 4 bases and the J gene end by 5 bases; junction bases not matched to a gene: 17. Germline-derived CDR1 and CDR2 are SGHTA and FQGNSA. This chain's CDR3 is CASSSPGRVAGVRETQYF. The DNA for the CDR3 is TGTGCCAGCAGCTCCCCTGGGAGGGTAGCGGGGGTCAGGGAGACCCAGTACTTC.

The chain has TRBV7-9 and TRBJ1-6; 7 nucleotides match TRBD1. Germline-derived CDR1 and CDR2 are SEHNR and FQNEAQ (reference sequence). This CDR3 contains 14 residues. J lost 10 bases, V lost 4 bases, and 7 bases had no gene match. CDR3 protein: CASSSSTGHSPLHF. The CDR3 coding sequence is TGTGCCAGCAGCTCCTCGACAGGGCACTCACCCCTCCACTTT.

CDR3 sequence: CASSGVEDTEAFF. The CDR3 DNA follows: TGTGCCAGCAGTGGGGTGGAGGACACTGAAGCTTTCTTT. The rearrangement uses TRBV6-2 or TRBV6-3 and TRBJ1-1; the D is unclear. CDR3 size: 13 residues. With 5 bases removed from V and 3 bases from J, the gap between germline ends came to 10 bases. CDR1 MNHEY and CDR2 SVGEGT come from the germline V gene.

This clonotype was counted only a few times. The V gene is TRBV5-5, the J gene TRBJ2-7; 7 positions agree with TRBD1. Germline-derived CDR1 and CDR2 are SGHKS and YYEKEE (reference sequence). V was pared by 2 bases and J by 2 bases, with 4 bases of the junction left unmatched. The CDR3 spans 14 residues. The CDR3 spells CASSLQGSTYEQYF. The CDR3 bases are TGTGCCAGCAGCTTACAGGGGTCAACCTACGAGCAGTACTTC.

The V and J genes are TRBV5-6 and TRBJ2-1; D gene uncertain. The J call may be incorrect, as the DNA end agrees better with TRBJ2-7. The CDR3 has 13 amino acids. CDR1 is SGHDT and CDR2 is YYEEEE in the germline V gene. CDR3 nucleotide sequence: TGTGCCAGCAGCCAGTCCCCCGGCTACGAGCAGTACTTC. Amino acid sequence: CASSQSPGYEQYF.

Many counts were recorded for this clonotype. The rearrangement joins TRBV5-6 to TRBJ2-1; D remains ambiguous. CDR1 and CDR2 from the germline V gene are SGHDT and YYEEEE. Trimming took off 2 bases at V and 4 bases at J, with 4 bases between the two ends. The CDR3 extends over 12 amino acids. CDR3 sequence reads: CASSFRYNEQFF. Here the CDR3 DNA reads TGTGCCAGCAGCTTCAGATACAATGAGCAGTTCTTC. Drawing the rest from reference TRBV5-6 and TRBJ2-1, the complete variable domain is DAGVTQSPTHLIKTRGQQVTLRCSPKSGHDTVSWYQQALGQGPQFIFQYYEEEERQRGNFPDRFSGHQFPNYSSELNVNALLLGDSALYLCASSFRYNEQFFGPGTRLTVL.

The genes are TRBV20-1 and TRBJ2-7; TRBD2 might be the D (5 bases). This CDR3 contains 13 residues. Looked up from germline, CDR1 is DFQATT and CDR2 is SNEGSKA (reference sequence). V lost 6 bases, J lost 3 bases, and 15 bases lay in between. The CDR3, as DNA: TGCAGTGCCCCGAGCGCGGGCGGCTACGAGCAGTACTTC. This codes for CSAPSAGGYEQYF.

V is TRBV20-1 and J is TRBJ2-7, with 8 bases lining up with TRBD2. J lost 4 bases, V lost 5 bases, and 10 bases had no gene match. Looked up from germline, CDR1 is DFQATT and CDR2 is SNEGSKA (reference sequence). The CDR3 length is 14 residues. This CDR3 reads CSAPVIQRGYEQYF. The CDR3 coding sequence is TGCAGTGCTCCCGTGATTCAGCGGGGGTACGAGCAGTACTTC.

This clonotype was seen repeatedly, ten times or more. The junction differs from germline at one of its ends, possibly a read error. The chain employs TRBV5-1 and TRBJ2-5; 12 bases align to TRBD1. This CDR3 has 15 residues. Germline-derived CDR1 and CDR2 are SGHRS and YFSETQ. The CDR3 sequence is CASSLGDRGRETQYF. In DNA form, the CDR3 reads TGTGCCAGCAGCTTAGGGGACAGGGGGCGAGAGACCCAGTACTTC.

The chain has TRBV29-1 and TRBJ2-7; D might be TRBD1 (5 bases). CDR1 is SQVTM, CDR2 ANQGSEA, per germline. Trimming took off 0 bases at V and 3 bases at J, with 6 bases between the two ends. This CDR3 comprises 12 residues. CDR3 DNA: TGCAGCGTTGAAGATACAGGCTACGAGCAGTACTTC. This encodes CSVEDTGYEQYF.

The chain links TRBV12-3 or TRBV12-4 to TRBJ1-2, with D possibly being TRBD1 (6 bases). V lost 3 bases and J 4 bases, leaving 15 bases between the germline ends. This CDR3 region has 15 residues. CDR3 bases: TGTGCCAGCAGTTTTTCGGGGACGGGGGCCTATGGCTACACCTTC. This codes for CASSFSGTGAYGYTF.

The CDR3 protein is CSAWGTSGGAWNEQFF. CDR3 sequence (DNA): TGCAGTGCTTGGGGGACTAGCGGGGGGGCCTGGAATGAGCAGTTCTTC. The chain uses TRBV20-1 and TRBJ2-5; 16 positions agree with TRBD2. Near its end, the DNA agrees better with TRBJ2-1, so the J call may be wrong. Germline CDR1 and CDR2: DFQATT and SNEGSKA (reference sequence). This CDR3 has 16 residues.

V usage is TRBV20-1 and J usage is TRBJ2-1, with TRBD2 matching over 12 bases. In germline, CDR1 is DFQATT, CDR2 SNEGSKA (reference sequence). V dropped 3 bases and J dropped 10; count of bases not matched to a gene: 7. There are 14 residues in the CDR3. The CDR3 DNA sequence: TGCAGTGCTAGCAGGACTAGCGGGATAAAGGAGCAGTTCTTC. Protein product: CSASRTSGIKEQFF.

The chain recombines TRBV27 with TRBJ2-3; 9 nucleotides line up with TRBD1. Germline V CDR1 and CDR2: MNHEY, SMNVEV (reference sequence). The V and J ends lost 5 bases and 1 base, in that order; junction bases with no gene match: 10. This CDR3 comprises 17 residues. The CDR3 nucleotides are TGTGCCAGCAGTCCCTGGACAGGGGCCAAACGCACAGATACGCAGTATTTT. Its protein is CASSPWTGAKRTDTQYF.